The text below deals with one TCR beta chain. Antigen specificity is unknown. V lost 4 bases and J lost 5; bases outside the gene matches: 7. The germline CDR1 and CDR2 sequences are WNHNN and SYGVQD (reference sequence). This CDR3 comprises 15 residues. The source of the sample is a study of brain T cells in children with intractable seizures. The time point denotes: blood from clinic visit 5 months post-surgery; TSC patient then seizure free. The assay was immunoSEQ multiplex PCR, and TCRdb's table has in-frame clones only and misses some. Of 300,000 to 400,000 clones listed, more than 85% were seen once; the top ten hold 4.5% to 7%. Study-wide points: Pre- and post-surgery blood differed in depth, so pre-surgery absences may be undersampling.

This receptor was taken from a boy younger than two with tuberous sclerosis and intractable seizures. The source material was peripheral blood, sampled roughly 5 months after surgery. The chain employs TRBV10-1 and TRBJ2-1; 8 bases match TRBD2. CDR3 amino acids: CASSVAGRAHNEQFF. DNA of the CDR3: TGCGCCAGCAGTGTAGCCGGGAGGGCCCACAATGAGCAGTTCTTC.